This T cell receptor (beta chain) emerged from a study of identical twins' blood T cells (dated by TCRdb to the early 2010s). About the full investigation: Roughly 50 million Illumina reads were obtained across some 12 libraries, comprising six alpha-chain and six beta-chain libraries. Using next-generation sequencing, the study compared the TCR alpha and beta chain repertoires of three pairs of monozygous twins to assess how genetics influences repertoire formation.

The library was prepared using 5' RACE. Sequencing instrument: Illumina Genome Analyzer IIx. The RNA-based TCR cDNA libraries were made using a previously described protocol that was modified in several ways. Sample-specific barcodes were introduced on both ends of each TCR cDNA library during cDNA synthesis and amplification to prevent cross-contamination. The authors' analysis ran thus. Each individual had between about 100,000 and nearly 550,000 identified clonotypes, and each library contained roughly 2 to 3.6 million CDR3-containing reads. Reads with improper barcode index combinations were discarded, after which clonesets were built for each library with the MiTCR software. While assembling CDR3 clonotypes, MiTCR corrected PCR and sequencing errors and either filtered or rescued low-quality reads. Artificial out-of-frame clonotypes were removed by being mapped to in-frame sequences, with one indel in the CDR3 allowed. Similarity in V and J gene usage between donors was calculated as the Jensen-Shannon divergence divided by the mean entropy. TCRdb applied fastp at Q25 and MiXCR to the public reads, then kept only in-frame beta chains. When rows share a CDR3 protein, they turn into one entry using the most common DNA and genes. The V and J calls come from TCRdb's annotation, not from the publication. The sample profile shows around 380,000 distinct CDR3 sequences; more than 25% of them were found once. The ten largest make up about 6% of the sample.

Here is what the overall study found, with its caveats: Twin pairs were reported to be markedly more alike in V gene usage than unrelated donors were, even when looking at non-selected out-of-frame TCRbeta clonotypes. Among the most abundant TCRbeta clonotypes, each donor shared more CDR3 sequences with her twin than with unrelated donors. Environmental influences could not be excluded as an explanation for twin similarity, since twins were reared together. Validation by independent studies was stated to be required for the proposed role of the TCRalpha J segment in MHC recognition during thymic selection. The count of CDR3 clonotypes shared by two donors depended mainly on the product of the two donors' cloneset sizes, and twins did not clearly depart from this trend.

The donors were six healthy women who made up three monozygous twin pairs. All three twin pairs had been reared together and were thought likely to have met the same infectious agents and vaccines. RNA was isolated from peripheral blood mononuclear cells and used to prepare TCR cDNA libraries. This clonotype was counted only a few times. There is no known antigen for this receptor. Per-base qualities were not stored, and no clone one base away is much larger. The CDR3 spans 13 residues, from the cysteine through the phenylalanine. Only the CDR3 portion is preserved as DNA: 39 bases, with reading frame beginning at the first base. CDR1 and CDR2, per the germline V gene (reference sequence), are SEHNR and FQNEAQ. V loses 3 bases, J loses 6 bases, and the germline ends lie 11 bases apart.

The rearrangement joined TRBV7-9 to TRBJ1-1, with the D gene not confidently named. The TCR sequence derives from a woman between 18 and 50 years old in good health. The sample was PBMCs. The CDR3 sequence is CASSFTSGSEAFF. In nucleotides, the sequence is TGTGCCAGCAGCTTTACGTCTGGGTCTGAAGCTTTCTTT.